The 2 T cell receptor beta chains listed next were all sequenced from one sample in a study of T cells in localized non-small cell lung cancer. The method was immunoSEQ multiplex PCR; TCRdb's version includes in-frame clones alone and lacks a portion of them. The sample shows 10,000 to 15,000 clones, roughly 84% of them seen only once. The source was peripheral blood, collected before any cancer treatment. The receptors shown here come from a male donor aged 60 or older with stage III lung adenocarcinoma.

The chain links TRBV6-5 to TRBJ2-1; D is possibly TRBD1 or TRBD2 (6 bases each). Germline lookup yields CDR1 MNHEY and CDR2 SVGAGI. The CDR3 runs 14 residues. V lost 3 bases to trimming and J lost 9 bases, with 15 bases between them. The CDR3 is CASSYGGGRAEQFF. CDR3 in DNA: TGTGCCAGCAGTTATGGAGGGGGGAGAGCTGAGCAGTTCTTC.

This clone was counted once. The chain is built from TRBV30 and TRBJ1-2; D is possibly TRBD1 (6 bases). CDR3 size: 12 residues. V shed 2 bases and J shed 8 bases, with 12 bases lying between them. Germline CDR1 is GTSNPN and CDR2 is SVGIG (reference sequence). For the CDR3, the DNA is TGTGCCTGGAGTCGACAGGTCAACGGCTACACCTTC. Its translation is CAWSRQVNGYTF.